This record concerns one T cell receptor beta chain sequence. The antigen remains undetermined. The data were taken from a study of a mutant IDH1 vaccine in newly diagnosed glioma. Study information: Patients had received radiotherapy, temozolomide, or both previously, most receiving both.

The CDR3 is 15 amino acids. Germline CDR1 LNHDA, CDR2 SQIVND (reference sequence). V was shortened by 3 bases and J by 4 bases, with 13 bases between the two germline ends. Method: immunoSEQ multiplex PCR; TCRdb's copy keeps in-frame clones and lacks some. The sample includes about 25,000 clones, 65% to 85% of them seen just once. The time point here: week 5, during vaccination. Mutant IDH1 20-mer peptide, at 300 ug, made up each vaccine dose, with topical imiquimod. This material consisted of PBMCs, taken from a glioma patient whose treatment included an IDH1 peptide vaccine. The TCR was taken from a man in his forties or fifties with glioma. The chain combines TRBV19 with TRBJ2-1; D unclear. CDR3 protein: CASSITGSPYNEQFF. The CDR3 nucleotides read TGTGCCAGTAGTATTACCGGCTCCCCATACAATGAGCAGTTCTTC.